This T cell receptor (beta chain) is drawn from a study of read filtering for tumor transcriptome and immune sequencing. Across the whole study: R-ISS stage counts were eight or nine for I, 16 for II, 7 for III. DNase treatment preceded whole-transcriptome library preparation. RNA-seq yielded only about 75 to 1273 TCR reads, IR-seq about 4 to 10.27 million.

This clonotype was counted between two and nine times. An end of the junction differs from the germline gene, which may be a read error. This library used roughly 370 ng RNA and molecular barcoded adaptors spanning alpha/delta and beta/gamma chains. TCRdb passed the reads through MiXCR, listing each CDR3 protein once. The sample yields 100,000 to 150,000 distinct CDR3 sequences, 10% to 15% seen once. In germline, CDR1 is SSHAT, CDR2 FNYEAQ (reference sequence). This CDR3 contains 13 residues. The chain joins TRBV7-7 to TRBJ2-2; maybe TRBD1 (6 bases). The receptor was isolated from a donor aged 40 or over with multiple myeloma. The sample taken for sequencing was a population of CD138-negative cells sorted from bone marrow. CDR3 DNA sequence: TGTGCTAGCAGCTTAGGACAGAGCGGGGAGCTGTTTTTT. It encodes CASSLGQSGELFF.